The rows below give T cell receptor beta chains drawn from one sample of a study of shared clonotypes between healthy human individuals. Sequenced by immunoSEQ multiplex PCR; TCRdb stores in-frame clones only, minus some. Of roughly 1 million clones detected, around 78% appear once; the ten largest clones hold under 0.6%. Sequenced sample: memory CD4+ T cells from PBMCs. These receptors originate from a man aged 18 to 29 in good health. Some clones in this sample may be carry-over from other donors' samples. The conserved cysteine and the conserved F or W are not part of the CDR3 here.

CDR3 protein: ASSQSTGELF
J gene: TRBJ2-2
V gene: TRBV28

CDR3 protein: ASSPTRDQPQH
J gene: TRBJ1-5
V gene: TRBV6-5

CDR3 protein: ASSKSLQPLGGYT
J gene: TRBJ1-2
V gene: TRBV21-1

CDR3 protein: ASSELQTAFYGYT
J gene: TRBJ1-2
V gene: TRBV25-1

CDR3 protein: ASTQRVGDGANVLT
J gene: TRBJ2-6
V gene: TRBV6-6

CDR3 protein: ASSLRGTRTDTQY
J gene: TRBJ2-3
V gene: TRBV13

CDR3 protein: ASSSFGGSNTEAF
J gene: TRBJ1-1
V gene: TRBV7-2

CDR3 protein: ASSTGQGSGANVLT
J gene: TRBJ2-6
V gene: TRBV5-1

CDR3 protein: ASSRSSGANVLT
J gene: TRBJ2-6
V gene: TRBV14

CDR3 protein: ASSLVQGQGRGYT
J gene: TRBJ1-2
V gene: TRBV7-2

CDR3 protein: ASSENSGITGELF
J gene: TRBJ2-2
V gene: TRBV10-1

CDR3 protein: ASSQSGEMNTEAF
J gene: TRBJ1-1
V gene: TRBV23-1

CDR3 protein: ASSPDLSGETQY
J gene: TRBJ2-5
V gene: TRBV11-3

CDR3 protein: ASSRPPTSGRRSAYEQY
J gene: TRBJ2-7
V gene: TRBV6-8

CDR3 protein: ATREGGRGQPQH
J gene: TRBJ1-5
V gene: TRBV15

CDR3 protein: ASSGQSTDTQY
J gene: TRBJ2-3
V gene: TRBV13

CDR3 protein: AISESAGVYNEQF
J gene: TRBJ2-1
V gene: TRBV10-3

CDR3 protein: ASLIGPGPGELF
J gene: TRBJ2-2
V gene: TRBV6-1

CDR3 protein: ASSPGRYNEQF
J gene: TRBJ2-1
V gene: TRBV7-2

CDR3 protein: ASRQGDLYEQY
J gene: TRBJ2-7
V gene: TRBV5-1